This TCR beta chain is from a study of follicular helper T cells after annual influenza vaccination. Study results and caveats: Day 7 ICOS+CD38+ clones later appeared mostly in ICOS-CD38- cTfh.

Sequencing was performed with immunoSEQ multiplex PCR; in TCRdb, only in-frame clones are kept and a portion is missing. The sample carries 9,500 to 10,000 clones, 84% recorded once. Unmatched junction bases numbered 15, after V lost 8 bases and J lost 5 bases. The CDR3 has 17 amino acids. Germline V gene sequence: CDR1 MDHEN, CDR2 SYDVKM. Time point noted: 2013-2014 season, 7 days after vaccination. To note about this clone: Its specificity is not known.

The TCR originated in an adult who received the influenza vaccine. The material sequenced was CXCR5- memory CD4+ T cells sorted from blood, taken 7 days after influenza vaccination. The chain employs TRBV28 and TRBJ1-4, with TRBD1 matching 9 bases. CDR3 nucleotides: TGTGCCAGCTCTACGAAGACAGGGGGGTGGGGGAATGAAAAACTGTTTTTT. Its translation is CASSTKTGGWGNEKLFF.